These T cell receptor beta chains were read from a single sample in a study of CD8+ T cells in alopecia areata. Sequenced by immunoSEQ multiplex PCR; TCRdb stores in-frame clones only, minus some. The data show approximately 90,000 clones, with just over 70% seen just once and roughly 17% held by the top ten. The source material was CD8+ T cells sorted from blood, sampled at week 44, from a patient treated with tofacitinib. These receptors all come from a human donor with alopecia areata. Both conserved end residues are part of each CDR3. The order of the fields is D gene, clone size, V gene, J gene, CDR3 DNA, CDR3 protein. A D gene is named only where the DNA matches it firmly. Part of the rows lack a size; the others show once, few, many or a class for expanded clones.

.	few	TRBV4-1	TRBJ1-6	TGCGCCAGCAGCCCCAACCTGAGCACCCTTTTCGGGGCCCTCCACTTT	CASSPNLSTLFGALHF
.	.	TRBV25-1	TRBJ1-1	TGTGCCAGCAGTGCACCCGGTGCAGCGAAAAACACTGAAGCTTTCTTT	CASSAPGAAKNTEAFF
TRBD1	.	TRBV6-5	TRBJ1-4	TGTGCCAGCAGCCAGACAGGGAAGAGTGAAAAACTGTTTTTT	CASSQTGKSEKLFF
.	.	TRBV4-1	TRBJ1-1	TGCGCCAGCAGCCAAGATCCGGGGATGACAGGGAACACTGAAGCTTTCTTT	CASSQDPGMTGNTEAFF
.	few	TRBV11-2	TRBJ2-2	TGTGCCAGCAGCTTAGTACCGGGCCATACGAACACCGGGGAGCTGTTTTTT	CASSLVPGHTNTGELFF
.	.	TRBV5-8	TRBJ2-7	TGTGCCAGCAGCTTGGGGGCTAGCTACTGCGAGCAGTACTTC	CASSLGASYCEQYF
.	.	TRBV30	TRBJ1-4	TGTGCCTGGAGGGGGGCTTGGGAAAAACTGTTTTTT	CAWRGAWEKLFF
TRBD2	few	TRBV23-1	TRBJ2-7	TGCGCCAGCCATAGCGGGGGGGCCTACGAGCAGTACTTC	CASHSGGAYEQYF
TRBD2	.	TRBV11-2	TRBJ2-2	TGTGCCAGCAGCTTAGGAGCGGCTAGCGGGGAGAACACCGGGGAGCTGTTTTTT	CASSLGAASGENTGELFF
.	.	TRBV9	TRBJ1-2	TGTGCCAGCAGCACACTCACGAGAGACGGTGGCTACACCTTC	CASSTLTRDGGYTF
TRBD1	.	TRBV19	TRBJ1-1	TGTGCCAGTATGGGACAGGGAATGAACACTGAAGCTTTCTTT	CASMGQGMNTEAFF
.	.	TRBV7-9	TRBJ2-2	TGTGCCAGCAGCTTAGGAGCCGGGGAGCTGTTTTTT	CASSLGAGELFF
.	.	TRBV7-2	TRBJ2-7	TGTGCCAGCAGCTTACTCCCAGACTCCTACGAGCAGTACTTC	CASSLLPDSYEQYF
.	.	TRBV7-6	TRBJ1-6	TGTGCCAGCAGCCTGCACCGGGGGGGTCTTTCACCCCTCCACTTT	CASSLHRGGLSPLHF
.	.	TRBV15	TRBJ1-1	TGTGCCACCAGCAGAGATCGGGCAGGGCCTGAAGCTTTCTTT	CATSRDRAGPEAFF
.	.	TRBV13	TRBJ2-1	TGTGCCAGCAGCCAGAGGCCCTACAATGAGCAGTTCTTC	CASSQRPYNEQFF
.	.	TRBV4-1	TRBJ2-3	TGCGCCAGCAGCCAAGATCTAGGAGCCGCAGATACGCAGTATTTT	CASSQDLGAADTQYF
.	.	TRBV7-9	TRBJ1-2	TGTGCCAGCAGCTTGAGTTGGGGCCCGGAGTATGGCTACACCTTC	CASSLSWGPEYGYTF
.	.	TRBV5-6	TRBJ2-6	TGTGCCAGCAGCTACTACACAGATATCTCTGGGGCCAACGTCCTGACTTTC	CASSYYTDISGANVLTF
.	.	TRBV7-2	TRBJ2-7	TGTGCCAGCAGCCCCCAATTTAACTACGAGCAGTACTTC	CASSPQFNYEQYF
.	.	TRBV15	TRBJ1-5	TGTGCCACCAGCATGGACCGAAATCAGCCCCAGCATTTT	CATSMDRNQPQHF
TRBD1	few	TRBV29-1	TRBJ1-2	TGCAGCGTTGGAAAGGGACAGGGGAAAGGCTACACCTTC	CSVGKGQGKGYTF
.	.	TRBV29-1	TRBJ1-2	TGCAGCGTAAGACAGAGAGAGGCCTATGGCTACACCTTC	CSVRQREAYGYTF
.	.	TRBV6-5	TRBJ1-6	TGTGCCAGCAGTTACCAGGACGGGACAAATTCACCCCTCCACTTT	CASSYQDGTNSPLHF
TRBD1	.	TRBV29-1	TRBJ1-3	TGCAGCGTCCGTCCGACAGGGGGAGGTGGAAACACCATATATTTT	CSVRPTGGGGNTIYF
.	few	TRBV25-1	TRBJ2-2	TGTGCCAGCAGTGAAGAGTTGTTGGACGGGGAGCTGTTTTTT	CASSEELLDGELFF
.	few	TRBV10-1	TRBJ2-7	TGCGCCAGCAGTGAGGGGAACAGGGAGCAAATTCAGTACTTC	CASSEGNREQIQYF
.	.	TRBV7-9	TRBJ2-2	TGTGCCAGCAGCCCCTCTGTACAAAGCGGGGAGCTGTTTTTT	CASSPSVQSGELFF